This passage covers 6 T cell receptor beta chains from one sample sequenced in a study of blood T cell repertoires in COVID-19. Clones were sequenced by immunoSEQ multiplex PCR, and TCRdb holds only the in-frame ones, with some missing. The repertoire consists of fewer than 350,000 clones, with approximately 86% occurring once and the leading ten covering just under 1%. Material for sequencing was PBMCs or T cells enriched from blood (not recorded which). The source of these receptors is a woman in her thirties who had recovered from COVID-19.

This clone is a singleton in its sample. V gene TRBV6-6 combines with J gene TRBJ1-5, with D perhaps matching TRBD1 (5 bases). Germline CDR1 is MNHNY and CDR2 is SVGAGI (reference sequence). The CDR3 sequence is 14 residues long. Trimming stripped 7 bases from V and 3 bases from J, with 13 bases between. The CDR3 is CASNEPRANQPQHF. The CDR3, as DNA: TGTGCCAGCAACGAACCCAGGGCCAATCAGCCCCAGCATTTT.

This chain connects TRBV28 to TRBJ1-1; D gene ambiguous. V lost 5 bases, J lost 4 bases, and 17 bases lay in between. The germline V gene encodes CDR1 MDHEN and CDR2 SYDVKM. The CDR3 runs to 15 residues. CDR3 coding DNA: TGTGCCAGCAGTCTCTCGGGCGGGGTGCCCACTGAAGCTTTCTTT. Its translation is CASSLSGGVPTEAFF.

This chain uses TRBV12-3 or TRBV12-4 with TRBJ1-5; TRBD1 agrees at 7 bases. The CDR3 runs to 13 residues. The V and J ends lost 5 bases and 6 bases, in that order; junction bases with no gene match: 4. In DNA form, the CDR3 reads TGTGCCAGCAGTCCGTCAGGGGGTCAGCCCCAGCATTTT. This codes for CASSPSGGQPQHF.

The rearrangement joins TRBV5-4 to TRBJ1-1; D call uncertain. The CDR3 covers 15 residues. The germline gives CDR1 SGHNT, CDR2 YYREEE (reference sequence). The V end was cut by 4 bases, the J end by 6 bases, with 19 bases between. The CDR3 DNA sequence: TGTGCCAGCAGCATAGGCCGGGAGCAGGTCCCTGAAGCTTTCTTT. Translating it yields CASSIGREQVPEAFF.

The V gene is TRBV19, the J gene TRBJ1-1, with D possibly being TRBD1 (5 bases). Trimming took off 6 bases at V and 1 base at J, with 9 bases between the two ends. Germline lookup yields CDR1 LNHDA and CDR2 SQIVND (reference sequence). The CDR3 length is 13 residues. CDR3 protein: CASSQGPNTEAFF. The CDR3 nucleotides are TGTGCCAGTAGCCAGGGCCCGAACACTGAAGCTTTCTTT.

J is TRBJ1-3 and V is TRBV9, with D perhaps matching TRBD1 (6 bases). The ends were cut back, 4 bases at V and 2 bases at J, with 13 bases in the middle. From germline, CDR1 is SGDLS and CDR2 YYNGEE. The length of the CDR3 is 15 residues. CDR3 amino acids: CASSPSGDPGNTIYF. The CDR3 DNA reads as TGTGCCAGCAGCCCATCAGGGGACCCTGGAAACACCATATATTTT. Filled out from reference TRBV9 and TRBJ1-3, the complete variable domain reads DSGVTQTPKHLITATGQRVTLRCSPRSGDLSVYWYQQSLDQGLQFLIQYYNGEERAKGNILERFSAQQFPDLHSELNLSSLELGDSALYFCASSPSGDPGNTIYFGEGSWLTVV.